The next 31 T cell receptor beta chains were all read from a single sample in a study of post-analysis software for immune sequencing data. Broader study findings: Higher frequency in patients than in controls was seen for about five TRBV segments, with TRBV5-6, TRBV5-1 and TRBV20-1 among them.

The TCR beta cDNA libraries carried unique molecular identifiers. TCRdb itself ran the PCR reads through MiXCR, one entry per CDR3 protein. The sample has about 200,000 distinct CDR3 sequences, 25% to 30% seen once. Their specific antigens are unknown. Material: blood. All receptors come from a girl aged 2-17 years with multiple sclerosis.

The V gene is TRBV7-8, the J gene TRBJ2-2; D gene ambiguous. The V end lost 6 bases, the J end lost 0 bases, and 11 bases lay between the germline ends. This CDR3 comprises 15 residues. The germline V gene encodes CDR1 SGHVS and CDR2 FQNEAQ. The CDR3 protein is CASRKTDANTGELFF. CDR3 in DNA: TGTGCCAGCAGGAAAACGGACGCGAACACCGGGGAGCTGTTTTTT.

In the case of this clonotype: A junction end diverges from the germline sequence, so it may reflect a read error. V and J are TRBV6-1 and TRBJ1-1; possibly TRBD1 for D (6 bases). CDR1 is MNHNS, CDR2 SASEGT, per germline. The CDR3 runs 18 residues. The CDR3 sequence: CTSSEARGTMLRDTEAFF. The CDR3 nucleotides are TGTACCAGCAGTGAAGCCCGCGGGACAATGCTAAGGGACACTGAAGCTTTCTTT.

This clonotype came up many times. V usage is TRBV12-3 or TRBV12-4 and J usage is TRBJ2-3; D call uncertain. There are 12 residues in the CDR3. V was shortened by 0 bases and J by 7 bases, with 5 bases between the two germline ends. The CDR3 region has the DNA TGTGCCAGCAGTTTAGCGCCCCATACGCAGTATTTT. Protein sequence: CASSLAPHTQYF.

Comment on this clonotype: This may come from a read error, since a much larger clone is one base off. This chain joins TRBV10-3 and TRBJ2-5; D possibly uses TRBD1 or TRBD2 (6 bases each). The CDR3 spans 15 residues. Germline V gene sequence: CDR1 ENHRY, CDR2 SYGVKD. The CDR3 reads CAVSGLEGGQETQYF. DNA of the CDR3: TGTGCCGTCAGTGGACTCGAGGGGGGCCAAGAGACCCAGTACTTC.

The V gene is TRBV2, the J gene TRBJ2-3, with D perhaps assigned TRBD1 or TRBD2 (6 bases each). Trimming stripped 11 bases from V and 0 bases from J, with 15 bases between. Germline V gene sequence: CDR1 SNHLY, CDR2 FYNNEI. This CDR3 comprises 14 residues. The CDR3 DNA reads as TGTGCCGCGGTCCCGGGGGCCAGCACAGATACGCAGTATTTT. Amino acid sequence: CAAVPGASTDTQYF.

This clonotype has only a few counts. The rearrangement links TRBV20-1 to TRBJ1-6, with TRBD1 matching 9 bases. The V gene's germline CDR1 is DFQATT and CDR2 SNEGSKA (reference sequence). The CDR3 runs 12 residues. The ends lost 6 bases at V and 10 bases at J; junction bases unmatched: 4. CDR3 sequence: CSADRGDSPLHF. Here the CDR3 DNA reads TGCAGTGCGGACAGGGGCGACTCACCCCTCCACTTT.

In its sample, this clonotype was seen a few times. The rearrangement uses TRBV20-1 and TRBJ2-3, with TRBD2 matching over 11 bases. Germline V gene data show CDR1 as DFQATT and CDR2 as SNEGSKA (reference sequence). The V and J ends lost 6 bases and 3 bases, in that order; junction bases with no gene match: 8. CDR3 size: 15 residues. The CDR3 DNA follows: TGCAGTGCGAATGTAGCGGGAGGGCCAACAGATACGCAGTATTTT. Protein: CSANVAGGPTDTQYF.

On this clonotype itself: This may be a read error, as it is one base from a much larger clone. The genes are TRBV21-1 and TRBJ2-5; whether TRBD1, the table's D call, matches the DNA was not checked. The DNA end is more similar to TRBJ2-1, so the J call may be wrong. TRBV21-1 has pseudogene status. The CDR3 is made up of 13 amino acids. CDR3 residues: CARTKGQQETQFF. CDR3 in DNA: TGTGCCAGAACGAAGGGACAGCAAGAGACCCAGTTCTTC.

This clonotype was found a few times. The chain links TRBV5-1 to TRBJ2-7; D gene ambiguous. The CDR3 is 14 residues long. CDR1 SGHRS and CDR2 YFSETQ come from the germline V gene. V shed 0 bases and J shed 6 bases, with 13 bases lying between them. The CDR3 here is CASSLEGPRFEQYF. DNA of the CDR3: TGCGCCAGCAGCTTGGAAGGACCCAGGTTCGAGCAGTACTTC.

Worth noting for this clonotype: A read error is possible here, since a much larger clone lies one base away. The chain carries TRBV20-1 and TRBJ2-4, with 8 bases aligning to TRBD2. TRBJ2-7 matches the DNA end more closely, so the J call is doubtful. The CDR3 loop spans 14 amino acids. CDR1 is DFQATT and CDR2 is SNEGSKA in the germline V gene (reference sequence). The CDR3 is CGANQRGRAYEQYF. DNA for the CDR3: TGCGGTGCTAACCAGCGGGGGCGCGCCTACGAGCAGTACTTC.

This clonotype was counted a few times. V is TRBV5-1 and J is TRBJ2-5; tentatively, D is TRBD1 or TRBD2 (5 bases each). V lost 6 bases and J 11 bases, leaving 26 bases between the germline ends. Germline CDR1 SGHRS, CDR2 YFSETQ. This CDR3 has 15 amino acids. The CDR3 bases are TGCGCCAGCACCCAAACCGGGACCTCCTACGATTGGCAGTACTTC. As protein: CASTQTGTSYDWQYF.

The chain is built from TRBV2 and TRBJ2-5; D uncertain. The V and J ends lost 6 bases and 10 bases respectively, with 12 bases between them. CDR3 length: 11 amino acids. The germline V gene has CDR1 SNHLY and CDR2 FYNNEI. CDR3 nucleotide sequence: TGTGCCAGCAGGGATGAGCTGGGCCAGTACTTC. Protein product: CASRDELGQYF.

Comments on this clonotype: Given a much more abundant clone one base away, this may be a read error. This chain joins TRBV5-1 and TRBJ2-4; either TRBD1 or TRBD2 may fit D (5 bases each). With the DNA end fitting TRBJ2-7 better, the J assignment may be wrong. CDR1 and CDR2 from the germline V gene are SGHRS and YFSETQ. The length of the CDR3 is 15 residues. The CDR3 protein is CASSLVGAGCDEQYF. CDR3 nucleotide sequence: TGCGCCAGCAGCTTGGTCGGGGCAGGGTGTGACGAGCAGTACTTC.

V is TRBV2 and J is TRBJ2-3; 9 nucleotides align to TRBD1. Germline CDR1 is SNHLY and CDR2 is FYNNEI. The CDR3 consists of 15 residues. Trimming cost V 7 bases and J 1 base; bases outside gene matches: 6. For the CDR3, the DNA is TGTGCCAGCACCGCACAGGGGGCACGCACAGATACGCAGTATTTT. Protein product: CASTAQGARTDTQYF. Full variable domain (missing parts from reference TRBV2 and TRBJ2-3): EPEVTQTPSHQVTQMGQEVILRCVPISNHLYFYWYRQILGQKVEFLVSFYNNEISEKSEIFDDQFSVERPDGSNFTLKIRSTKLEDSAMYFCASTAQGARTDTQYFGPGTRLTVL.

The rearrangement links TRBV28 to TRBJ1-2; 8 bases are a match to TRBD1. This CDR3 is built from 13 residues. Germline V CDR1 and CDR2: MDHEN, SYDVKM. Trimming removed 3 bases from V and 8 bases from J; junction bases left unmatched: 5. The CDR3 protein is CASSLQGAYGYTF. The CDR3 DNA reads as TGTGCCAGCAGTTTGCAGGGGGCCTACGGCTACACCTTC.

This clonotype showed up many times. This rearrangement joins TRBV6-5 to TRBJ2-1, with 9 bases that match TRBD2. J gave up 4 bases and V 0 bases, and 1 base lay outside the gene matches. There are 15 residues in the CDR3. Germline V lookup: CDR1 MNHEY, CDR2 SVGAGI. CDR3: CASSYSTSGYNEQFF. The DNA of the CDR3 is TGTGCCAGCAGTTACTCGACTAGCGGATACAATGAGCAGTTCTTC.

This clonotype was observed a few times. The rearrangement links TRBV6-1 to TRBJ2-2, with D perhaps TRBD2 (6 bases). Trimming took 7 bases from V and 3 from J, leaving 21 bases between them. The CDR3 runs to 17 residues. From germline, CDR1 is MNHNS and CDR2 SASEGT. The CDR3 DNA reads as TGTGCCAGCACTCCCCCTACGGTAGGGGACTACACCGGGGAGCTGTTTTTT. Encoded protein: CASTPPTVGDYTGELFF.

This chain uses TRBV12-3 or TRBV12-4 with TRBJ2-3, with D perhaps matching TRBD2 (5 bases). With 6 bases removed from V and 13 bases from J, the gap between germline ends came to 17 bases. This CDR3 contains 12 residues. The CDR3 DNA reads TGTGCCAGCAGCTTACTACTAGATGCGGAGTATTTT. Encoded protein: CASSLLLDAEYF.

This clonotype was recorded at least ten times. The rearrangement uses TRBV29-1 and TRBJ2-1; D call uncertain. Trimming removed 1 base from V and 4 bases from J, with 8 bases in between. The CDR3 is 13 residues long. Germline assignment: CDR1 SQVTM and CDR2 ANQGSEA. This chain's CDR3 is CSVEGMKYNEQFF. The CDR3 DNA reads TGCAGCGTTGAAGGCATGAAGTACAATGAGCAGTTCTTC.

V and J are TRBV5-5 and TRBJ2-7; D may be TRBD1 (5 bases). The germline gives CDR1 SGHKS, CDR2 YYEKEE (reference sequence). V was cut by 1 base and J by 2 bases, with 10 bases left in between. This CDR3 is 14 amino acids long. CDR3 region: CASSLSSTAYEQYF. The DNA for the CDR3 is TGTGCCAGCAGCTTGTCCTCGACAGCCTACGAGCAGTACTTC.

This clonotype was detected only a few times. The chain joins TRBV7-8 to TRBJ2-1; D possibly uses TRBD1 or TRBD2 (5 bases each). The V gene lost 6 bases and the J gene lost 9 bases, with 21 bases spanning the gap. The CDR3 has 15 residues. Per germline, CDR1 SGHVS and CDR2 FQNEAQ. The CDR3 DNA sequence: TGTGCCAGCAGTACGTCTTCTACCGTGAGGGGTGAGCAGTTCTTC. Translating it yields CASSTSSTVRGEQFF.

The table lists this clonotype with a few counts. The chain is built from TRBV12-3 or TRBV12-4 and TRBJ1-1; the match to TRBD1 covers 9 bases. After removal of 5 bases from V and 7 bases from J, the junction contained 5 bases not matched to a gene. The CDR3 loop spans 13 amino acids. The CDR3: CASSGQGNSEAFF. The CDR3 DNA sequence: TGTGCCAGCAGTGGACAGGGGAATAGTGAAGCTTTCTTT.

V gene TRBV6-1 combines with J gene TRBJ1-5; TRBD1 might be the D (5 bases). V was cut by 6 bases and J by 0 bases, with 9 bases left in between. CDR1 and CDR2 from the germline V gene are MNHNS and SASEGT. The CDR3 extends over 14 amino acids. Here the CDR3 reads CASRTENSNQPQHF. DNA for the CDR3: TGTGCCAGCAGGACAGAGAATAGCAATCAGCCCCAGCATTTT.

The gene calls are TRBV20-1 and TRBJ1-5; 7 positions match TRBD1. The CDR3 has 14 amino acids. V shed 5 bases, J shed 4 bases, and the junction held 8 bases outside the gene matches. Germline V lookup: CDR1 DFQATT, CDR2 SNEGSKA (reference sequence). For the CDR3, the DNA is TGCAGTGCTCCTGCCGGGACAGCTAATCAGCCCCAGCATTTT. It translates to CSAPAGTANQPQHF.

This clonotype was detected only a few times. The V call is TRBV12-3 or TRBV12-4, the J call TRBJ1-1, with TRBD1 identical over 9 bases. Trimming removed 3 bases from V and 1 base from J; junction bases left unmatched: 3. The CDR3 is 15 amino acids. CDR3 residues: CASSLAGQGNTEAFF. For the CDR3, the DNA is TGTGCCAGCAGTTTGGCGGGACAGGGGAACACTGAAGCTTTCTTT.

This clonotype was seen at least ten times. The J gene is TRBJ1-2, the V gene TRBV7-9; D uncertain. Germline V gene data show CDR1 as SEHNR and CDR2 as FQNEAQ (reference sequence). The CDR3 spans 11 residues. Trimming cost V 5 bases and J 4 bases, with 5 bases left between them. CDR3 amino acids: CASSPTYGYTF. CDR3 coding DNA: TGTGCCAGCAGCCCGACCTATGGCTACACCTTC. Based on the CDR3 plus reference TRBV7-9 and TRBJ1-2, the full variable domain is DTGVSQNPRHKITKRGQNVTFRCDPISEHNRLYWYRQTLGQGPEFLTYFQNEAQLEKSRLLSDRFSAERPKGSFSTLEIQRTEQGDSAMYLCASSPTYGYTFGSGTRLTVV.

The sample holds a few counts of this clonotype. The chain is built from TRBV11-2 and TRBJ1-2; 7 nucleotides line up with TRBD1. Germline values: CDR1 SGHAT, CDR2 FQNNGV. CDR3 length: 17 amino acids. The V segment lost 1 base and the J segment 2 bases; nucleotides outside the gene matches: 10. This CDR3 reads CASSLVPREGGNYGYTF. In DNA, the CDR3 is TGTGCCAGCAGCTTAGTCCCCCGGGAAGGGGGCAACTATGGCTACACCTTC.

On this clonotype itself: The limits of the CDR3 on the DNA are not certain, so only TCRdb's listed CDR3 is given. The chain employs TRBV28 and TRBJ1-2; TRBD1, the D gene given by the table, was not confirmed from the DNA. CDR1 and CDR2 from the germline V gene are MDHEN and SYDVKM. The CDR3 numbers 17 amino acids, ends counted. The CDR3 sequence is CATQFLDREGINYGCTF.

Comment on this clonotype: A read error may explain this, as a much larger clone is one base away. The chain is built from TRBV28 and TRBJ2-1; tentative D call: TRBD2 (6 bases). The length of the CDR3 is 16 residues. The V end was cut by 4 bases, the J end by 13 bases, with 26 bases between. Germline values: CDR1 MDHEN, CDR2 SYDVKM. Here the CDR3 DNA reads TGTGCCAGCAGTTCCCCTCTAGGAGGAGGGGTGGAGACCCAGTTCTTC. Its translation is CASSSPLGGGVETQFF.

The chain couples TRBV30 to TRBJ1-1, with D maybe TRBD1 (6 bases). Between the trimmed V and J ends, which lost 2 bases and 5 bases, there was a span of 15 bases. Germline CDR1 is GTSNPN and CDR2 is SVGIG (reference sequence). The CDR3 extends over 14 amino acids. The chain's CDR3 is CAWSFIQGETEAFF. CDR3 sequence (DNA): TGTGCCTGGAGTTTTATACAGGGTGAAACTGAAGCTTTCTTT.

This clonotype showed up many times. The rearrangement links TRBV20-1 to TRBJ1-5; TRBD1 agrees at 10 bases. The germline V gene has CDR1 DFQATT and CDR2 SNEGSKA (reference sequence). CDR3 length: 14 amino acids. Trimming removed 2 bases from V and 6 bases from J; junction bases left unmatched: 4. The CDR3 DNA reads TGCAGTGCTAGACCGACAGGGGGCCGTCAGCCCCAGCATTTT. Translated, it gives CSARPTGGRQPQHF.